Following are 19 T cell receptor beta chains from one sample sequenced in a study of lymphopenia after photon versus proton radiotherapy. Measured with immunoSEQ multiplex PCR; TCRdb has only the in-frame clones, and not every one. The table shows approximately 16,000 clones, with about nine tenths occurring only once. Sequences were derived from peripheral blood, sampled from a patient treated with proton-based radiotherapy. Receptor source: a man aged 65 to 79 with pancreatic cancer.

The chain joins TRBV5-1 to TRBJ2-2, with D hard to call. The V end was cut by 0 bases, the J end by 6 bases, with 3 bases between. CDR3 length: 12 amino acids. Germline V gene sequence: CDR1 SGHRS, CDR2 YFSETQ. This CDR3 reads CASSLVPGELFF. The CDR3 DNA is TGCGCCAGCAGCTTGGTACCCGGGGAGCTGTTTTTT. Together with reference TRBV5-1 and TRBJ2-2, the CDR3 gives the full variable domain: KAGVTQTPRYLIKTRGQQVTLSCSPISGHRSVSWYQQTPGQGLQFLFEYFSETQRNKGNFPGRFSGRQFSNSRSEMNVSTLELGDSALYLCASSLVPGELFFGEGSRLTVL.

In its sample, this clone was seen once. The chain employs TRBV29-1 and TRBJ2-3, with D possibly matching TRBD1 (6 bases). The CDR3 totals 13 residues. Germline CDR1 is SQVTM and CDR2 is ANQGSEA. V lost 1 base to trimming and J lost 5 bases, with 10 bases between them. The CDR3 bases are TGCAGCGTTGAAGCCGAGGGGGTAGATACGCAGTATTTT. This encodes CSVEAEGVDTQYF.

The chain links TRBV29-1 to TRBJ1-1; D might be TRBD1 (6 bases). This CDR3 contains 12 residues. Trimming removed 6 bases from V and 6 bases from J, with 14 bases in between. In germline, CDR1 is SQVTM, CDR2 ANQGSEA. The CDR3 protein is CSVPGAFSEAFF. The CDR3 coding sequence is TGCAGCGTGCCAGGGGCTTTTTCTGAAGCTTTCTTT.

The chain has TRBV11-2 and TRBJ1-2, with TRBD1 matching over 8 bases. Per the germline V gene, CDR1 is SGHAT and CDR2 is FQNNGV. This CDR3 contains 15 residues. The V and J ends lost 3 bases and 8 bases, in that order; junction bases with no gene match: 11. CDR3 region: CASSFYRDRGSGYTF. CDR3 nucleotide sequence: TGTGCCAGCAGCTTTTATCGTGACAGGGGATCGGGCTACACCTTC.

The CDR3 DNA reads TGTGCCAGCAGTAGGGACAGATCGCAAGAGACCCAGTACTTC. Protein: CASSRDRSQETQYF. The chain has TRBV2 and TRBJ2-5, with 7 bases aligning to TRBD1. Germline loops: CDR1 SNHLY, CDR2 FYNNEI. This CDR3 is built from 14 residues. The junction had 5 bases not matched to a gene; V was cut back by 5 bases and J by 2 bases.

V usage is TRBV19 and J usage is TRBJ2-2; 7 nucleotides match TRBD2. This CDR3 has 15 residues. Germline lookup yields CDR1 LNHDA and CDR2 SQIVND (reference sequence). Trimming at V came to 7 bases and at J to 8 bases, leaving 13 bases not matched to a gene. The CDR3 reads CASTPTGGRIGELFF. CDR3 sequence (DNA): TGTGCCAGTACGCCCACGGGGGGAAGGATAGGGGAGCTGTTTTTT.

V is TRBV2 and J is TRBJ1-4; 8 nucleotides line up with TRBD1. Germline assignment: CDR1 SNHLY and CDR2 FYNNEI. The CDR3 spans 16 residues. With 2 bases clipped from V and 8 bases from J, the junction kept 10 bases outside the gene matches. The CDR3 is CASSEFGQGASEKLFF. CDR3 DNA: TGTGCCAGCAGTGAATTCGGGCAGGGGGCTTCGGAAAAACTGTTTTTT.

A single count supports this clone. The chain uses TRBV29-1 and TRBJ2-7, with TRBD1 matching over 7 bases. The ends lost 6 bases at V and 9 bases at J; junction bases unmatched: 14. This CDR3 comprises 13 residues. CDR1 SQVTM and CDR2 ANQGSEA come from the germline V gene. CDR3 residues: CSVRDSIKRGQYF. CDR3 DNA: TGCAGCGTAAGGGACAGCATCAAAAGGGGGCAGTACTTC.

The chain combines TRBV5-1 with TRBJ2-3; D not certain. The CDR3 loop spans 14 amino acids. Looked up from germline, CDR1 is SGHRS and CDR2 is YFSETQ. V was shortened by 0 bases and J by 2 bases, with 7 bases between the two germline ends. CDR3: CASSLATPTDTQYF. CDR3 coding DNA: TGCGCCAGCAGCTTGGCCACCCCCACAGATACGCAGTATTTT.

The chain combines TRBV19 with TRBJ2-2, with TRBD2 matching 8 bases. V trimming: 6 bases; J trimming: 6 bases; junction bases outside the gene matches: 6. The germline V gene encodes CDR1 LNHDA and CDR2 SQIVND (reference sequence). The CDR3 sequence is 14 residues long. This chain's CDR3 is CASRFQRESGELFF. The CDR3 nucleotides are TGTGCCAGTAGATTTCAGCGGGAGTCCGGGGAGCTGTTTTTT. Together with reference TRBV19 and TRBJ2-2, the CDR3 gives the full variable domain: DGGITQSPKYLFRKEGQNVTLSCEQNLNHDAMYWYRQDPGQGLRLIYYSQIVNDFQKGDIAEGYSVSREKKESFPLTVTSAQKNPTAFYLCASRFQRESGELFFGEGSRLTVL.

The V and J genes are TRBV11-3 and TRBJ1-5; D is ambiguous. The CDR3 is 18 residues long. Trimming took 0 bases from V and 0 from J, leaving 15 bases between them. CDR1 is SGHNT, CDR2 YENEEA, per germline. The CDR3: CASSLDLPGPYSNQPQHF. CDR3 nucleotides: TGTGCCAGCAGCTTAGATCTTCCGGGCCCCTATAGCAATCAGCCCCAGCATTTT.

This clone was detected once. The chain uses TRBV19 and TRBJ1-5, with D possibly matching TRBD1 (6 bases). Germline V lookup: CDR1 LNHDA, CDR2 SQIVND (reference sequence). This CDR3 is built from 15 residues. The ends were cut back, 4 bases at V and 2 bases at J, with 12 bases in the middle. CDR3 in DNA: TGTGCCAGTAGTACCCACAGGGTTGGCAATCAGCCCCAGCATTTT. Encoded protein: CASSTHRVGNQPQHF.

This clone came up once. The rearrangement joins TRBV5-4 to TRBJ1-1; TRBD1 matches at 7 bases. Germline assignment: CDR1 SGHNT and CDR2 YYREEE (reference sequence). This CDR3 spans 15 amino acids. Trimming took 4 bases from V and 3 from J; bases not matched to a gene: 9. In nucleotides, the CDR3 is TGTGCCAGCAGCGTAGACAGGGCTAGAGACACTGAAGCTTTCTTT. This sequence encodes CASSVDRARDTEAFF.

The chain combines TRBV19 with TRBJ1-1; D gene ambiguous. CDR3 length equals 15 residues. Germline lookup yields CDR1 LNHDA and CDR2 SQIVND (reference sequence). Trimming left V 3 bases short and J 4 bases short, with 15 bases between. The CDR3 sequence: CASSINGDGATEAFF. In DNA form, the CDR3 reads TGTGCCAGTAGTATTAATGGGGATGGAGCCACTGAAGCTTTCTTT.

CDR3 sequence (DNA): TGTGCCTGGAGCTTTACCCCGGGACTAGCGTACCATGAGCAGTTCTTC. It encodes CAWSFTPGLAYHEQFF. V gene TRBV30 combines with J gene TRBJ2-1; 10 nucleotides align to TRBD2. Per germline, CDR1 GTSNPN and CDR2 SVGIG (reference sequence). CDR3 length equals 16 residues. J lost 8 bases, V lost 3 bases, and 13 bases had no gene match. Looking up the rest from reference TRBV30 and TRBJ2-1 gives the full variable domain: SQTIHQWPATLVQPVGSPLSLECTVEGTSNPNLYWYRQAAGRGLQLLFYSVGIGQISSEVPQNLSASRPQDRQFILSSKKLLLSDSGFYLCAWSFTPGLAYHEQFFGPGTRLTVL.

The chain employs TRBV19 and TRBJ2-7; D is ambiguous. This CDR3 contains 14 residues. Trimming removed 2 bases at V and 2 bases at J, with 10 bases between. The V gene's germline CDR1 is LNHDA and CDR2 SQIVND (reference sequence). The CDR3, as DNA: TGTGCCAGTAGTATACAGGCACTGACCTACGAGCAGTACTTC. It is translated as CASSIQALTYEQYF.

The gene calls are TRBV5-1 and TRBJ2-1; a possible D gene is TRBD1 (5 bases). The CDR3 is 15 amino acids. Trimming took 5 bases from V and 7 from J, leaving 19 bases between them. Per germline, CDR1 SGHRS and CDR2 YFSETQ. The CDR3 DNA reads TGCGCCAGCAGTCTACAGGCTAACATGAGGAATGAGCAGTTCTTC. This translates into CASSLQANMRNEQFF.

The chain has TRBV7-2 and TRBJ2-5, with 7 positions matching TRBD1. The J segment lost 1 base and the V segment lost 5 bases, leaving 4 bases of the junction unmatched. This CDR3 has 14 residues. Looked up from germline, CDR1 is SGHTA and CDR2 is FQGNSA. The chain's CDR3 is CASSLGQFQETQYF. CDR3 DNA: TGTGCCAGCAGCCTGGGACAGTTCCAAGAGACCCAGTACTTC.

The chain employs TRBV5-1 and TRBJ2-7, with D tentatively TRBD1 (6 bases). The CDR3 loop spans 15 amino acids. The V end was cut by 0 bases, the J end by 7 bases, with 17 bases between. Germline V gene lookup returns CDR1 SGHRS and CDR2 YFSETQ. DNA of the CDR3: TGCGCCAGCAGCTTGGTATCAGGGAAGAGGGGGGAGCAGTACTTC. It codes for CASSLVSGKRGEQYF.